This TCR beta chain was documented in a study of blood T cell repertoires in COVID-19. In the study overall: The United States, Italy and Spain supplied acute and convalescent COVID-19 samples. T cells, B-cell-depleted T cells, or PBMCs provided the cDNA or gDNA that served as material.

Authors' processing steps: Reference gene primer amplification yielded estimated nucleated cell counts. The repertoire was sequenced with immunoSEQ multiplex PCR; TCRdb's copy has only in-frame clones and lacks some. V, J and clone size were drawn from that table, and D and trimming were deduced from the DNA. The table includes under 300,000 clones, around 80% detected once. The V gene's germline CDR1 is MNHNY and CDR2 SVGAGI (reference sequence). This CDR3 comprises 14 residues. V lost 2 bases and J 1 base, leaving 8 bases between the germline ends. This rearrangement joins TRBV6-6 to TRBJ2-5; a possible D gene is TRBD1 (5 bases). The TCR comes from a woman aged 18-29 years with acute or convalescent COVID-19. Sequencing used peripheral blood. CDR3 DNA sequence: TGTGCCAGCAGTTACCCCCAGGGCCAAGAGACCCAGTACTTC. Its protein is CASSYPQGQETQYF.